The 9 T cell receptor beta chains reported below all come from one sample, sequenced in a study of T cells in localized non-small cell lung cancer (TCRdb year 2020). Libraries were built with the immunoSEQ multiplex PCR assay. Here the immuneACCESS table is served through TCRdb, limited to in-frame sequences with V and J called. Missing clones are a known gap in these copies; in checked studies unresolved V genes cover under half, and the rest lacks a known reason. A total of around 4,100 clones appear in this sample, about 25% of them only once. Roughly 13% of the sample is taken by the ten largest. Sequencing was performed on lung tumor tissue, taken before any cancer treatment. These TCRs come from a man aged 40-75 years with stage II lung adenocarcinoma.

In its sample, this clone ranks as large. The chain joins TRBV18 to TRBJ1-1; the match to TRBD1 covers 8 bases. V trimming: 6 bases; J trimming: 6 bases; junction bases outside the gene matches: 15. Per the germline V gene, CDR1 is KGHSH and CDR2 is LQKENI. The length of the CDR3 is 16 residues. The CDR3 DNA reads TGTGCCAGCTCTGATCTTCCAGGGGGCGCAAGGGCTGAAGCTTTCTTT. Translating gives CASSDLPGGARAEAFF.

The V and J genes are TRBV29-1 and TRBJ1-1; D call uncertain. There are 16 residues in the CDR3. Trimming cost V 7 bases and J 1 base, with 22 bases left between them. Looked up from germline, CDR1 is SQVTM and CDR2 is ANQGSEA. The CDR3 here is CSARYRVDGGNTEAFF. The CDR3, as DNA: TGCAGCGCCCGATACCGGGTGGACGGCGGGAACACTGAAGCTTTCTTT.

By sample fraction, this clone is medium-sized. CDR3 in DNA: TGTGCCAGCAGCTTAGAGGCAAAAAATTCACCCCTCCACTTT. It codes for CASSLEAKNSPLHF. This chain joins TRBV11-3 and TRBJ1-6, with no clear D. The ends were cut back, 0 bases at V and 7 bases at J, with 7 bases in the middle. The CDR3 runs to 14 residues. CDR1 is SGHNT, CDR2 YENEEA, per germline. Full variable domain (rest looked up from reference TRBV11-3 and TRBJ1-6): EAGVVQSPRYKIIEKKQPVAFWCNPISGHNTLYWYLQNLGQGPELLIRYENEEAVDDSQLPKDRFSAERLKGVDSTLKIQPAELGDSAVYLCASSLEAKNSPLHFGNGTRLTVT.

This clone was counted only a few times. This CDR3 reads CASSPYMGQGNSPLHF. The CDR3, as DNA: TGCGCCAGCAGCCCATACATGGGACAGGGGAATTCACCCCTCCACTTT. This chain connects TRBV5-1 to TRBJ1-6; 10 nucleotides line up with TRBD1. Trimming cost V 4 bases and J 7 bases; bases outside gene matches: 8. CDR1 SGHRS and CDR2 YFSETQ come from the germline V gene. This CDR3 contains 16 residues.

This clone is medium-sized (0.01 to 0.1%) by share. The chain joins TRBV4-1 to TRBJ2-5; 8 nucleotides agree with TRBD1. Germline V gene data show CDR1 as MGHRA and CDR2 as YSYEKL. This CDR3 has 13 residues. The trim removed 5 bases at V and 4 bases at J, leaving 3 bases unmatched. Here the CDR3 reads CASSGQGSETQYF. CDR3 coding DNA: TGCGCCAGCAGCGGACAGGGATCAGAGACCCAGTACTTC.

J is TRBJ2-1 and V is TRBV10-2; D is possibly TRBD1 (6 bases). In germline, CDR1 is WSHSY, CDR2 SAAADI. CDR3 size: 15 residues. The V end was cut by 3 bases, the J end by 2 bases, with 11 bases between. This CDR3 reads CASSDRGSAYNEQFF. The CDR3 coding sequence is TGCGCCAGCAGTGATAGGGGGTCCGCCTACAATGAGCAGTTCTTC.

This clone was seen many times. The gene calls are TRBV11-3 and TRBJ1-2; 8 nucleotides align to TRBD1. CDR1 is SGHNT and CDR2 is YENEEA in the germline V gene. The CDR3 consists of 16 residues. V lost 3 bases, J lost 6 bases, and 12 bases stayed unmatched. CDR3 coding DNA: TGTGCCAGCAGCTTGGACAGGGTAAGGTTAGCGGATGGCTACACCTTC. As protein: CASSLDRVRLADGYTF.

This clone was counted only a few times. This chain uses TRBV19 with TRBJ2-1; 10 bases match TRBD1. V trimming: 3 bases; J trimming: 4 bases; junction bases outside the gene matches: 3. CDR1 and CDR2 (germline): LNHDA, SQIVND (reference sequence). This CDR3 has 15 amino acids. DNA of the CDR3: TGTGCCAGTAGTATGACAGGGGGCAGTTACAATGAGCAGTTCTTC. It yields the protein CASSMTGGSYNEQFF.

There are a few counts of this clone. The J gene is TRBJ1-4, the V gene TRBV11-3; TRBD1 is a possible D gene (6 bases). V was trimmed by 5 bases and J by 0 bases, leaving 10 bases between them. Germline values: CDR1 SGHNT, CDR2 YENEEA. The length of the CDR3 is 15 residues. The CDR3 loop is CASSTGQTTNEKLFF. The CDR3 coding sequence is TGTGCCAGCAGCACTGGACAGACAACTAATGAAAAACTGTTTTTT.